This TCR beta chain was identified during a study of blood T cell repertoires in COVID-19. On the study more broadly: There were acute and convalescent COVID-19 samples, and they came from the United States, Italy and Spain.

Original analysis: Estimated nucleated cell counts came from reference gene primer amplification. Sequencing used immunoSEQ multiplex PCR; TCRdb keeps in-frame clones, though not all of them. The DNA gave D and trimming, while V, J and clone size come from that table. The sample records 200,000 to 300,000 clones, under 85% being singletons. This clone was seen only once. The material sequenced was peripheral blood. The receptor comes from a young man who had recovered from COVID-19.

The CDR3 sequence: CASSQPGGENEQFF. As DNA, the CDR3 is TGTGCCAGCAGCCAACCCGGGGGTGAGAATGAGCAGTTCTTC. The chain uses TRBV7-9 and TRBJ2-1, with a weak D call TRBD2 (6 bases). Germline CDR1 SEHNR, CDR2 FQNEAQ (reference sequence). Between the trimmed V and J ends, which lost 5 bases and 7 bases, there was a span of 15 bases. The length of the CDR3 is 14 residues.